One and the same sample provided the 19 T cell receptor beta chains below, sequenced in a study of graft-versus-host responses after intestinal transplantation. Generated by immunoSEQ multiplex PCR, the TCRdb table keeps only in-frame clones and is missing some. The table lists about 100,000 clones, less than 90% of them singletons. These TCRs' antigens remain unknown. Sequencing used unstimulated CD4+ T cells sorted from spleen or lymph node cells, obtained before transplant. All receptors derive from a human donor who was the organ donor for an intestinal transplant.

The chain joins TRBV11-2 to TRBJ1-5; TRBD1 aligns across 7 bases. Per germline, CDR1 SGHAT and CDR2 FQNNGV. V dropped 2 bases and J dropped 7; count of bases not matched to a gene: 2. The CDR3 is 13 residues long. CDR3 bases: TGTGCCAGCAGCTTACGAGGGGGCCAGCCCCAGCATTTT. Amino acid sequence: CASSLRGGQPQHF. The full variable domain, its missing parts supplied by reference TRBV11-2 and TRBJ1-5, is EAGVAQSPRYKIIEKRQSVAFWCNPISGHATLYWYQQILGQGPKLLIQFQNNGVVDDSQLPKDRFSAERLKGVDSTLKIQPAKLEDSAVYLCASSLRGGQPQHFGDGTRLSIL.

The rearrangement links TRBV28 to TRBJ1-1; perhaps TRBD1 as D (5 bases). The CDR3 runs to 14 residues. Trimming left V 1 base short and J 4 bases short, with 10 bases between. Germline V CDR1 and CDR2: MDHEN, SYDVKM. CDR3 nucleotide sequence: TGTGCCAGCAGTTTATATGGGGCAAGCACTGAAGCTTTCTTT. It translates to CASSLYGASTEAFF.

The CDR3 loop is CAWSGANVLTF. In DNA, the CDR3 is TGTGCCTGGAGTGGGGCCAACGTCCTGACTTTC. J is TRBJ2-6 and V is TRBV30; D unclear. Germline V gene data show CDR1 as GTSNPN and CDR2 as SVGIG (reference sequence). CDR3 length: 11 amino acids. With 1 base removed from V and 5 bases from J, the gap between germline ends came to 0 bases.

This chain links TRBV11-1 with TRBJ2-5, with D tentatively TRBD2 (6 bases). Germline V CDR1 and CDR2: SGHAT, FQDESV (reference sequence). The CDR3 runs 16 residues. The germline V and J ends were trimmed by 2 bases and 5 bases, with 18 bases remaining between them. The CDR3 region is CASSLRGGLAAETQYF. The CDR3 DNA sequence: TGTGCCAGCAGCTTAAGAGGAGGGCTAGCCGCGGAGACCCAGTACTTC.

The chain combines TRBV28 with TRBJ2-1, with D possibly TRBD2 on 5 matching bases. The CDR3 covers 16 residues. The germline V and J ends were trimmed by 1 base and 1 base, with 11 bases remaining between them. From germline, CDR1 is MDHEN and CDR2 SYDVKM. The chain's CDR3 is CASSLSTGNSYNEQFF. As DNA, the CDR3 is TGTGCCAGCAGTTTATCGACCGGGAATTCCTACAATGAGCAGTTCTTC.

This clone was counted between two and nine times. The chain uses TRBV4-2 and TRBJ1-2; TRBD1 matches at 9 bases. J was trimmed by 7 bases and V by 3 bases; bases with no gene match: 9. The CDR3 runs to 15 residues. Germline-derived CDR1 and CDR2 are LGHNA and YNFKEQ. The CDR3 here is CASSQTDRGGSGYTF. The CDR3 region has the DNA TGTGCCAGCAGCCAGACGGACAGGGGAGGTAGTGGCTACACCTTC.

This rearrangement joins TRBV16 to TRBJ1-5; 8 bases agree with TRBD1. The CDR3 length is 15 residues. Germline CDR1 and CDR2: KGHSY and FQNENV. The junction had 4 bases not matched to a gene; V was cut back by 4 bases and J by 2 bases. CDR3: CASSPGQVGNQPQHF. The CDR3, as DNA: TGTGCCAGCAGCCCGGGACAGGTGGGCAATCAGCCCCAGCATTTT.

This clone is a singleton in its sample. The chain links TRBV7-9 to TRBJ1-2, with 7 bases lining up with TRBD1. The CDR3 runs to 14 residues. Germline CDR1 is SEHNR and CDR2 is FQNEAQ (reference sequence). The V gene end was trimmed by 3 bases and the J gene end by 7 bases; junction bases not matched to a gene: 8. CDR3 residues: CASSFFGQAGGYTF. CDR3 nucleotide sequence: TGTGCCAGCAGCTTTTTTGGACAGGCAGGTGGCTACACCTTC.

The chain recombines TRBV30 with TRBJ1-3, with D tentatively TRBD1 (5 bases). Germline lookup yields CDR1 GTSNPN and CDR2 SVGIG (reference sequence). Trimming cost V 1 base and J 0 bases, with 13 bases left between them. This CDR3 contains 16 residues. The CDR3 nucleotides are TGTGCCTGGAGTGGAACGGGACGGATCTCTGGAAACACCATATATTTT. This codes for CAWSGTGRISGNTIYF.

The chain employs TRBV6-5 and TRBJ1-4; TRBD1 might be the D (6 bases). Trimming left V 6 bases short and J 12 bases short, with 14 bases between. This CDR3 spans 12 amino acids. The germline V gene encodes CDR1 MNHEY and CDR2 SVGAGI. Here the CDR3 reads CASSEGVSELFF. The CDR3 coding sequence is TGTGCCAGCAGCGAGGGGGTATCGGAACTGTTTTTT.

The chain carries TRBV6-6 and TRBJ2-7; the match to TRBD1 covers 8 bases. The CDR3 totals 15 residues. Trimming took 0 bases from V and 3 from J; bases not matched to a gene: 4. Germline V gene lookup returns CDR1 MNHNY and CDR2 SVGAGI (reference sequence). This CDR3 is CASSYSGTGGYEQYF. DNA for the CDR3: TGTGCCAGCAGTTACTCGGGGACAGGAGGCTACGAGCAGTACTTC.

The rearrangement links TRBV18 to TRBJ1-5; no firm D call. V was pared by 4 bases and J by 1 base, with 8 bases between. The CDR3 is 14 amino acids. The V gene's germline CDR1 is KGHSH and CDR2 LQKENI. Here the CDR3 DNA reads TGTGCCAGCTCACTGGACCTAAGCAATCAGCCCCAGCATTTT. Translation gives CASSLDLSNQPQHF. The full variable domain, completed using reference TRBV18 and TRBJ1-5, is NAGVMQNPRHLVRRRGQEARLRCSPMKGHSHVYWYRQLPEEGLKFMVYLQKENIIDESGMPKERFSAEFPKEGPSILRIQQVVRGDSAAYFCASSLDLSNQPQHFGDGTRLSIL.

This clone was detected a few times. This sequence joins TRBV28 and TRBJ1-2; no reliable D call. With 8 bases removed from V and 6 bases from J, the gap between germline ends came to 10 bases. The CDR3 is 11 amino acids. The V gene's germline CDR1 is MDHEN and CDR2 SYDVKM. The CDR3 is CASLQMDGYTF. DNA of the CDR3: TGTGCCAGCCTCCAAATGGATGGCTACACCTTC.

The J gene is TRBJ1-1, the V gene TRBV5-1; unclear D gene. This CDR3 spans 14 amino acids. Trimming cost V 4 bases and J 5 bases, with 15 bases left between them. Germline V CDR1 and CDR2: SGHRS, YFSETQ. Here the CDR3 reads CASSLGLRVTEAFF. The CDR3 bases are TGCGCCAGCAGCCTGGGCCTGAGAGTAACTGAAGCTTTCTTT.

The rearrangement uses TRBV5-1 and TRBJ1-1, with a weak D call TRBD1 (6 bases). CDR1 is SGHRS, CDR2 YFSETQ, per germline. The CDR3 sequence is 15 residues long. V was clipped by 3 bases and J by 0 bases, with 12 bases between them. The CDR3 loop is CASSSEGTMNTEAFF. CDR3 nucleotide sequence: TGCGCCAGCAGCTCCGAGGGGACAATGAACACTGAAGCTTTCTTT.

The chain joins TRBV28 to TRBJ1-2; D is undetermined. In germline, CDR1 is MDHEN, CDR2 SYDVKM. This CDR3 is 17 amino acids long. V dropped 3 bases and J dropped 4 bases, with 21 bases sitting between them. The CDR3 sequence is CASSLETPLALAYGYTF. The CDR3 nucleotides are TGTGCCAGCAGTTTGGAGACCCCCCTAGCATTGGCCTATGGCTACACCTTC.

The chain links TRBV4-2 to TRBJ1-5; TRBD1 matches 8 bases. This CDR3 is 17 amino acids long. J was trimmed by 6 bases and V by 3 bases; bases with no gene match: 13. Germline V gene lookup returns CDR1 LGHNA and CDR2 YNFKEQ. The CDR3 here is CASSHVNQGAKVQPQHF. In nucleotides, the CDR3 is TGTGCCAGCAGCCACGTAAACCAGGGGGCAAAGGTTCAGCCCCAGCATTTT.

CDR3 in amino acids: CASSPGGQRWETQYF. The CDR3 region has the DNA TGCGCCAGCAGCCCGGGGGGACAGAGATGGGAGACCCAGTACTTC. The chain employs TRBV5-1 and TRBJ2-5; D is tentatively TRBD1 or TRBD2 (7 bases each). V was shortened by 4 bases and J by 5 bases, with 18 bases between the two germline ends. The V gene's germline CDR1 is SGHRS and CDR2 YFSETQ. The CDR3 is 15 amino acids.

The rearrangement links TRBV10-3 to TRBJ2-6; TRBD2 might be the D (5 bases). Germline lookup yields CDR1 ENHRY and CDR2 SYGVKD. Trimming removed 6 bases at V and 0 bases at J, with 18 bases between. This CDR3 comprises 18 residues. The CDR3 spells CAIRRANSPSSGANVLTF. CDR3 bases: TGTGCCATCAGGAGGGCGAACTCTCCTAGCTCTGGGGCCAACGTCCTGACTTTC.